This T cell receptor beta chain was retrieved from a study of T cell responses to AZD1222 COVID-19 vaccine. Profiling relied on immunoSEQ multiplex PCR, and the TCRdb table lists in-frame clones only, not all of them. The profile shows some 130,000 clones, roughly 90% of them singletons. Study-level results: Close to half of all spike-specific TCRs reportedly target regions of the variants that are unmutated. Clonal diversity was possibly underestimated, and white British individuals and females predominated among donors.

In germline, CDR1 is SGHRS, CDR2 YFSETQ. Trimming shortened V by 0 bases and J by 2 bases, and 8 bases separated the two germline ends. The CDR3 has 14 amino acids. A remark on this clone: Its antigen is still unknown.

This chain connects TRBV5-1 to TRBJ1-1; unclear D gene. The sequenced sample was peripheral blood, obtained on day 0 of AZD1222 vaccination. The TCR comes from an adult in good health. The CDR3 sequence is CASSLGRENTEAFF. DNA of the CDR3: TGCGCCAGCAGCTTGGGCCGGGAAAACACTGAAGCTTTCTTT.